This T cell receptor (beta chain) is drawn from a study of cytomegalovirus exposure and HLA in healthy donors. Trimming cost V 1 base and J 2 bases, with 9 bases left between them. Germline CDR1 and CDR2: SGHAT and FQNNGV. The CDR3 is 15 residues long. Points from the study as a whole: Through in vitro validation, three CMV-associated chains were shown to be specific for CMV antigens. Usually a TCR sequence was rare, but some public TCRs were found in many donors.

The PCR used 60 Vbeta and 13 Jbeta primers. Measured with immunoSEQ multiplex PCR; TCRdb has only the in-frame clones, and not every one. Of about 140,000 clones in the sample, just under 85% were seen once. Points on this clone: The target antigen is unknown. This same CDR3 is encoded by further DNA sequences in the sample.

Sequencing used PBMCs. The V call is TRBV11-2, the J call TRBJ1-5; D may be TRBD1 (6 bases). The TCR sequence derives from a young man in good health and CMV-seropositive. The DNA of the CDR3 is TGTGCCAGCAGCTTAGGAGGGGGAGGCAATCAGCCCCAGCATTTT. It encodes CASSLGGGGNQPQHF. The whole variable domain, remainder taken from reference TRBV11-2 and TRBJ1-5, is EAGVAQSPRYKIIEKRQSVAFWCNPISGHATLYWYQQILGQGPKLLIQFQNNGVVDDSQLPKDRFSAERLKGVDSTLKIQPAKLEDSAVYLCASSLGGGGNQPQHFGDGTRLSIL.